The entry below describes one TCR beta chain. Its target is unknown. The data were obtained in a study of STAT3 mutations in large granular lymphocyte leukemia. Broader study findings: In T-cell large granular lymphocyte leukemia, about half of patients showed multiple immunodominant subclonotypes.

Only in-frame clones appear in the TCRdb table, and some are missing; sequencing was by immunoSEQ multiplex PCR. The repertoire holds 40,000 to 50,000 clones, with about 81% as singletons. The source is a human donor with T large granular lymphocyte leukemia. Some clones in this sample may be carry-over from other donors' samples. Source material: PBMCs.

The CDR3 spells CASSPPARDGYTF. In nucleotides, the CDR3 is TGTGCCAGCTCACCACCGGCTCGGGATGGCTACACCTTC. This chain links TRBV18 with TRBJ1-2; D is ambiguous. The CDR3 spans 13 residues. Looked up from germline, CDR1 is KGHSH and CDR2 is LQKENI. The V gene lost 0 bases and the J gene lost 6 bases, with 8 bases spanning the gap.